Given below is one T cell receptor beta chain in context. The data were taken from a study of radiation and T cells in renal cell carcinoma. Study details: Nephrectomy followed 15 Gy stereotactic body radiation by 4 weeks.

The CDR3 has 14 amino acids. Germline CDR1 reads MDHEN; CDR2 reads SYDVKM. With V trimmed by 6 bases and J by 5 bases, 7 bases remained unmatched. Clones were read by immunoSEQ multiplex PCR, and TCRdb kept only the in-frame ones, dropping some. Of roughly 100,000 clones listed, 75% to 90% are singletons. The time point here: baseline pretreatment blood. Specified treatment: 15 Gy SBRT to primary tumor, nephrectomy 4 weeks later. The clonotype originates from a man aged 50-60 years with renal cell carcinoma. This material consisted of blood, taken from a patient whose treatment included radiotherapy and nephrectomy. V gene TRBV28 combines with J gene TRBJ1-2; TRBD1 matches 9 bases. Here the CDR3 reads CASRTSGTGYGYTF. The CDR3 bases are TGTGCCAGCAGAACATCCGGGACAGGGTATGGCTACACCTTC.